This T cell receptor (beta chain) was identified in a study of beta chain features in type 1 diabetes. Overall study results and limits: Shortening that was moderate but significant affected the TCRB CDR3s of Type 1 diabetes patients in all four CD4+ subsets.

The germline V gene encodes CDR1 MGHRA and CDR2 YSYEKL. The CDR3 consists of 16 residues. V was clipped by 1 base and J by 0 bases, with 12 bases between them. Expressed TCRB transcripts were sequenced because the isolated RNA had all been reverse transcribed beforehand. The repertoire was sequenced with immunoSEQ multiplex PCR; TCRdb's copy has only in-frame clones and lacks some. Seen here are 300,000 to 400,000 clones, roughly a tenth observed once, and the top ten hold less than 0.65%. Only a few counts were recorded for this clone. Antigen unknown. Specimen: central memory CD4+ T cells from blood. The chain uses TRBV4-1 and TRBJ1-1, with D possibly being TRBD1 (6 bases). The receptor's source is a man aged 25 to 40 with type 1 diabetes. CDR3 nucleotide sequence: TGCGCCAGCAGCCAAGCTCGGACAGTACTGAACACTGAAGCTTTCTTT. Translated: CASSQARTVLNTEAFF.